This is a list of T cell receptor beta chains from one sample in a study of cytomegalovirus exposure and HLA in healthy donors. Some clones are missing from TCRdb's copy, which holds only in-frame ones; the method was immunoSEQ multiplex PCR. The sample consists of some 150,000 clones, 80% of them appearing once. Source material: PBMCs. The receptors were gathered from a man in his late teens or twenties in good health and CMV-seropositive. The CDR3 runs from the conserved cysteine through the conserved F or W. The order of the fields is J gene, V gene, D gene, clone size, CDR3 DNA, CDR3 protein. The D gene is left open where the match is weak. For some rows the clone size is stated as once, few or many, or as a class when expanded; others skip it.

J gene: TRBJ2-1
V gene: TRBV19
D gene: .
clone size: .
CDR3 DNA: TGTGCCAGTAGTATCTACCAGGTGGGGCGGGACGTACACAATGAGCAGTTCTTC
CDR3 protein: CASSIYQVGRDVHNEQFF

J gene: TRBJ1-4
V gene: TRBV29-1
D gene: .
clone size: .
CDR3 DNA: TGCAGCGTTTCGGTCGGGGGAGGGCGGGAAAAACTGTTTTTT
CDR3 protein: CSVSVGGGREKLFF

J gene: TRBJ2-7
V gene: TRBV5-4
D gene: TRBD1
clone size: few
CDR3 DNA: TGTGCCAGCAGCCGGGACAGGGGGCGCGAGCAGTACTTC
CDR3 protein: CASSRDRGREQYF

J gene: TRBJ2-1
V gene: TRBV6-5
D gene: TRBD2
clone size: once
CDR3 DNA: TGTGCCAGCAGAATCGGGACTAGCGGGAGCTATGAGCAGTTCTTC
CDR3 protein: CASRIGTSGSYEQFF

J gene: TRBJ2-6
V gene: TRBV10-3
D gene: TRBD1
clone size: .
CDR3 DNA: TGTGCCATCAGTGAGACCGACAGGGTCGGCTCTGGGGCCAACGTCCTGACTTTC
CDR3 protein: CAISETDRVGSGANVLTF

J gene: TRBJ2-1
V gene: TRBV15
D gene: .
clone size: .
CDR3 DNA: TGTGCCACCAGCGCGGGACTCGACTACAATGAGCAGTTCTTC
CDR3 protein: CATSAGLDYNEQFF

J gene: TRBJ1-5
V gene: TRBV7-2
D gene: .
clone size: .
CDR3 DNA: TGTGCCAGCAGCTTAGCGGGAGGGCCGAACAATCAGCCCCAGCATTTT
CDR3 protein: CASSLAGGPNNQPQHF

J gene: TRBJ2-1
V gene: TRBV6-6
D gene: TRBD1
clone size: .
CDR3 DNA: TGTGCCAGCAGTTCTTGGGACAGGGGCAGCAATGAGCAGTTCTTC
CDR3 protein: CASSSWDRGSNEQFF

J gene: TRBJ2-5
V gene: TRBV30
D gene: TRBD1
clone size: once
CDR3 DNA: TGTGCCGTGACAGGGGGTAACCAAGAGACCCAGTACTTC
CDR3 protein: CAVTGGNQETQYF

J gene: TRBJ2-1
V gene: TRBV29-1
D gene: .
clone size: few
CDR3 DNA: TGCAGCCTCACCCGGGGGAGCTCCTACAATGAGCAGTTCTTC
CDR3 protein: CSLTRGSSYNEQFF

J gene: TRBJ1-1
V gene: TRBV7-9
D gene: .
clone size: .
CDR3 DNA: TGTGCCAGCAGCCAAAACGGGGGGGTGTGGTCCATGAACACTGAAGCTTTCTTT
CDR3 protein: CASSQNGGVWSMNTEAFF

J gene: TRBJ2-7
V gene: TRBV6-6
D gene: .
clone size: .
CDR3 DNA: TGTGCCAGCAGTTACTCGTACACCTCCTACGAGCAGTACTTC
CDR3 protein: CASSYSYTSYEQYF

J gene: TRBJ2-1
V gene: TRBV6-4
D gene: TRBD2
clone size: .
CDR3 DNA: TGTGCCAGCAGTGATGGGACTAGCGGTGACAATGAGCAGTTCTTC
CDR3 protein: CASSDGTSGDNEQFF

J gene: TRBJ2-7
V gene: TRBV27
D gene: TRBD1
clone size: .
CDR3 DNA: TGTGCCAGCAGTTTGTCCCGGGACAGGGGACCCGAGCAGTACTTC
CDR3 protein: CASSLSRDRGPEQYF

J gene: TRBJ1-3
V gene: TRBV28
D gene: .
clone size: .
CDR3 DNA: TGTGCCAGCAGTTTGGAGACAGATGGAAACACCATATATTTT
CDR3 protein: CASSLETDGNTIYF

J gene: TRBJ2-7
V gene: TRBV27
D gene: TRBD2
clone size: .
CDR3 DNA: TGTGCCAGCAGCCGTAGCGGGAGGGCCCTATACGAGCAGTACTTC
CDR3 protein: CASSRSGRALYEQYF

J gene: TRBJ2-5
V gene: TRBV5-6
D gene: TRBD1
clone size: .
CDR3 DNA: TGTGCCAGCAGCGGGCGGGACAGGTGGGGAGAGACCCAGTACTTC
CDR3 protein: CASSGRDRWGETQYF

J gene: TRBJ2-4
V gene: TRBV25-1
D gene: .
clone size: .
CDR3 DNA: TGTGCCAGCTCGGGGGATGTCAAAAACATTCAGTACTTC
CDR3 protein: CASSGDVKNIQYF

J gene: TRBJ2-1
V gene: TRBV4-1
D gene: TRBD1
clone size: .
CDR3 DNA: TGCGCCAGCAGCCAAGTTACTCAGGGGGCGAATGAGCAGTTCTTC
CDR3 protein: CASSQVTQGANEQFF

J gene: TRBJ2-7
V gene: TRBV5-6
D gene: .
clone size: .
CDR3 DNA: TGTGCCAGCAGCTTGGAAGCAGGGCACTCCTACGAGCAGTACTTC
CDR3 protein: CASSLEAGHSYEQYF

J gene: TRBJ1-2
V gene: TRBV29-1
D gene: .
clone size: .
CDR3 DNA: TGCAGCGTAATTTCTACTGGCTACACCTTC
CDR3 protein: CSVISTGYTF

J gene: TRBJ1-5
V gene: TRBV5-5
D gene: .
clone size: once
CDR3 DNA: TGTGCCAGCAGCTTGGAGATGGGGCTTAAGCCCCAGCATTTT
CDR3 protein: CASSLEMGLKPQHF

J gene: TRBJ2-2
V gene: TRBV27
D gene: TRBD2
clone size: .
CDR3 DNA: TGTGCCAGCAGTTGGGGACTAGCGGGAGGCACCGGGGAGCTGTTTTTT
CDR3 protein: CASSWGLAGGTGELFF

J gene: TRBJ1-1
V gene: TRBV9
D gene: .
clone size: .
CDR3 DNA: TGTGCCAGCAGCGTATGGACGGGAGGTACTGAAGCTTTCTTT
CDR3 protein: CASSVWTGGTEAFF

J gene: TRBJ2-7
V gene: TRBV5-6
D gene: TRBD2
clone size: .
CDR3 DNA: TGTGCCAGCAGCGTGGGACTAGCGGGGTACGAGCAGTACTTC
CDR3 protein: CASSVGLAGYEQYF

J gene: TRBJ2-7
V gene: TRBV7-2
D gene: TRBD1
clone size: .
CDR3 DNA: TGTGCCAGCAGCTGGGACAGGGCCAGCGAGCAGTACTTC
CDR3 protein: CASSWDRASEQYF

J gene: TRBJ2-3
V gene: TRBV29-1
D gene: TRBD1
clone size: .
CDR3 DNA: TGCAGCGTTCGGACAGGTCGCACAGATACGCAGTATTTT
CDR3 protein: CSVRTGRTDTQYF

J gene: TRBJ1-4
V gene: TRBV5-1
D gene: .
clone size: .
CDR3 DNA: TGCGCCAGCAGCTCTGACAGGTCGGGCACTGAAAAACTGTTTTTT
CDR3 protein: CASSSDRSGTEKLFF